This paragraph reports one T cell receptor (beta chain). Generated by immunoSEQ multiplex PCR, the TCRdb table keeps only in-frame clones and is missing some. This sample has around 300,000 clones, with 70% to 90% found just once. The treatment: around 19 received Ad26.COV2.S at low or high dose, single or two shots; roughly 5 received placebo; per-sample allocation not given. Following the first vaccine or placebo injection, samples were taken on day 63. The donor's status was that of an adult aged 18-55 years in Boston. This specimen comes from a study of Ad26.COV2.S vaccination and SARS-CoV-2 variants. Study-level information: Once, or twice with 56 days between doses, Ad26.COV2.S was given intramuscularly.

Trimming removed 3 bases at V and 1 base at J, with 15 bases between. Looked up from germline, CDR1 is KGHSH and CDR2 is LQKENI. This CDR3 contains 17 residues. The TCR comes from a person between 18 and 59 years old who received the Ad26.COV2.S COVID-19 vaccine or a placebo. The source was peripheral blood, collected in a trial of Ad26.COV2.S vaccine versus placebo. The genes are TRBV18 and TRBJ1-4; D is undetermined. The CDR3 nucleotides read TGTGCCAGCTCACCCCCACGCGGACGGGAAACTAATGAAAAACTGTTTTTT. Its translation is CASSPPRGRETNEKLFF. Full variable domain (remainder filled in from reference TRBV18 and TRBJ1-4): NAGVMQNPRHLVRRRGQEARLRCSPMKGHSHVYWYRQLPEEGLKFMVYLQKENIIDESGMPKERFSAEFPKEGPSILRIQQVVRGDSAAYFCASSPPRGRETNEKLFFGSGTQLSVL.